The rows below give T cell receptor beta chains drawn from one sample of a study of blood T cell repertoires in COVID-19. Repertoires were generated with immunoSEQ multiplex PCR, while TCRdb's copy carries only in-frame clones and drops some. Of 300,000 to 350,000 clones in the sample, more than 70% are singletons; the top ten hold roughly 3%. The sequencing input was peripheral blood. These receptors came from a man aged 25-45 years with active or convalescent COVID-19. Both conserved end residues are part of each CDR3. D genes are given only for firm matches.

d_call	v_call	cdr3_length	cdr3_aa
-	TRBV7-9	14	CASSLAGGTPEQYF
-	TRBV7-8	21	CASSLGGLTRFQGPTNEKLFF
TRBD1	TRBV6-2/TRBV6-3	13	CASSYPQGYEQYF
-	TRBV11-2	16	CASSLDRTGFTGELFF
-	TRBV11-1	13	CASSPDLGDIQYF
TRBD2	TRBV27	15	CASRPSGREQDTQYF
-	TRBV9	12	CASSVGRTPLHF
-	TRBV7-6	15	CASSLRSSGYNEQFF
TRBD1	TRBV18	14	CASYEGAAKNIQYF
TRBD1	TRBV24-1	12	CATRTGEDGYTF
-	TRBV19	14	CASTQQRGANVLTF
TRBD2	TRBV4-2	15	CASSQFQRGLYEQYF
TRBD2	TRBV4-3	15	CASSQDSGGGYEQYF
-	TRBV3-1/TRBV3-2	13	CASSPLVGAGYTF
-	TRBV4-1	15	CASSREGGYSYEQYF
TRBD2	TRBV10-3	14	CAISATSGTGEQFF
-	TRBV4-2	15	CASSQEDRGYNEQFF
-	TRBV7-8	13	CASSLEGRDTQYF
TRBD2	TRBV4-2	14	CASSRQTSGDEQFF
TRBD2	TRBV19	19	CASSTFYSGSGSSYNEQFF
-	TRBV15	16	CATSRDKDSGIYGYTF
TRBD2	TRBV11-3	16	CASSFLPRGGPYEQYF
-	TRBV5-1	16	CASSFSTSYGPGELFF
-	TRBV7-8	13	CASSPRQDTEAFF
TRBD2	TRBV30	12	CATSGSDYEQYF
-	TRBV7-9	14	CASSLNSGNTEAFF
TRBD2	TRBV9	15	CASSPVWRGGDTQYF
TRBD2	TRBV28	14	CASGGGTQAYEQYF
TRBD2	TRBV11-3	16	CASSGTSGGVGNEQFF
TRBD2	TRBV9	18	CASSATGTSGRSTDTQYF
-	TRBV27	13	CASSFSSGNTIYF